This T cell receptor beta chain was sequenced during a study of blood T cell repertoires in COVID-19. In the study overall: There were acute and convalescent COVID-19 samples, and they came from the United States, Italy and Spain. The cDNA or gDNA used as material had been derived from T cells, B-cell-depleted T cells, or PBMCs.

In the original workflow: The authors estimated nucleated cell counts from reference gene primer amplification. Only in-frame clones appear in the TCRdb table, and some are missing; sequencing was by immunoSEQ multiplex PCR. The V and J calls and clone size were taken over from that table, and D and trimming were inferred from the DNA. The sample records around 100,000 clones, around nine tenths being singletons. V was trimmed by 4 bases and J by 4 bases, leaving 10 bases between them. This CDR3 has 13 residues. The chain combines TRBV12-3 or TRBV12-4 with TRBJ1-2; a weak D match, TRBD1 (5 bases). This sequence was found in a human donor in a cohort sampled during active COVID-19. The sequencing sample was made of peripheral blood. The CDR3 DNA reads as TGTGCCAGCAGTTCCCAGGGACTCTATGGCTACACCTTC. It yields the protein CASSSQGLYGYTF.